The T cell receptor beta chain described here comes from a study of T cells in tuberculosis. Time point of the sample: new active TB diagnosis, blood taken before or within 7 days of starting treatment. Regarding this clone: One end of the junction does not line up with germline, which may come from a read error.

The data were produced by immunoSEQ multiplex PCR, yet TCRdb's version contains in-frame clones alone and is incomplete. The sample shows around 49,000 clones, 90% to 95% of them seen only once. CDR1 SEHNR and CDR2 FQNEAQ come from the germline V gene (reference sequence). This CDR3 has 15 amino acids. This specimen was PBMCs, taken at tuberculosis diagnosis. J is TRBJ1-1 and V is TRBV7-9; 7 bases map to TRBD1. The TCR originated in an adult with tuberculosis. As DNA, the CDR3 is TGTGCCAGCAGCTTCCTACAGACAGGGAACTCTGAAGCTTTCTTT. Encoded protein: CASSFLQTGNSEAFF. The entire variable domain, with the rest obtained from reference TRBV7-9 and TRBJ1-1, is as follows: DTGVSQNPRHKITKRGQNVTFRCDPISEHNRLYWYRQTLGQGPEFLTYFQNEAQLEKSRLLSDRFSAERPKGSFSTLEIQRTEQGDSAMYLCASSFLQTGNSEAFFGQGTRLTVV.